This T cell receptor beta chain was identified in a study of blood T cell repertoires in COVID-19. TCRdb's table, derived via immunoSEQ multiplex PCR, lists solely in-frame clones and lacks some. The data show under 70,000 clones, with 65% to 85% seen just once and 20% held by the top ten. The ends were cut back, 3 bases at V and 7 bases at J, with 10 bases in the middle. CDR1 and CDR2 (germline): MNHEY, SMNVEV (reference sequence). The CDR3 runs 14 residues. In this sample, this clone turned up a few times. Source material: peripheral blood. The origin of this receptor is a woman older than 75 with active or convalescent COVID-19. The chain employs TRBV27 and TRBJ1-6; D is perhaps TRBD1 (5 bases). The DNA of the CDR3 is TGTGCCAGCAGTTTTTCAGGGTACAATTCACCCCTCCACTTT. Encoded protein: CASSFSGYNSPLHF.